These 32 T cell receptor beta chains were all obtained from the same sample, sequenced in a study of blood T cell repertoires in COVID-19. Sequencing was performed with immunoSEQ multiplex PCR; in TCRdb, only in-frame clones are kept and a portion is missing. The sample includes about 180,000 clones, 80% to 90% of them seen just once. The sequencing sample was made of PBMCs or T cells enriched from blood (not recorded which). The source of these receptors is a woman between 18 and 30 years old who had recovered from COVID-19.

This clone has just a few counts. V is TRBV27 and J is TRBJ1-2; tentative D call: TRBD1 (5 bases). Germline values: CDR1 MNHEY, CDR2 SMNVEV (reference sequence). This CDR3 is 13 amino acids long. Between the trimmed V and J ends, which lost 2 bases and 8 bases, there was a span of 12 bases. The CDR3 region is CASSLAQGGGYTF. Written as DNA, the CDR3 is TGTGCCAGCAGTTTAGCCCAGGGAGGCGGCTACACCTTC.

The chain links TRBV5-1 to TRBJ1-1; 12 nucleotides match TRBD1. J was trimmed by 4 bases and V by 0 bases; bases with no gene match: 4. CDR3 size: 16 residues. From germline, CDR1 is SGHRS and CDR2 YFSETQ. The CDR3 is CASSLAGTGGGTEAFF. In DNA form, the CDR3 reads TGCGCCAGCAGCTTGGCCGGGACAGGGGGCGGCACTGAAGCTTTCTTT. The full variable domain, in which reference TRBV5-1 and TRBJ1-1 provide the parts outside the CDR3, is KAGVTQTPRYLIKTRGQQVTLSCSPISGHRSVSWYQQTPGQGLQFLFEYFSETQRNKGNFPGRFSGRQFSNSRSEMNVSTLELGDSALYLCASSLAGTGGGTEAFFGQGTRLTVV.

The count of this clone is one. The chain joins TRBV28 to TRBJ2-3; the D gene is possibly TRBD2 (6 bases). The CDR3 is made up of 17 amino acids. V dropped 4 bases and J dropped 3 bases, with 20 bases sitting between them. The V gene's germline CDR1 is MDHEN and CDR2 SYDVKM. CDR3 bases: TGTGCCAGCAGTTCCACGGGCGGGCGGGGTTGGACAGATACGCAGTATTTT. Translating it yields CASSSTGGRGWTDTQYF.

CDR3 amino acids: CASSLRTSGGQGEQFF. The CDR3 nucleotides are TGCGCCAGCAGCTTAAGGACTAGCGGGGGGCAGGGTGAGCAGTTCTTC. The chain couples TRBV5-1 to TRBJ2-1; 14 bases fit TRBD2. Germline-derived CDR1 and CDR2 are SGHRS and YFSETQ. With 2 bases clipped from V and 9 bases from J, the junction kept 7 bases outside the gene matches. The CDR3 has 16 residues.

V and J are TRBV27 and TRBJ1-2; 10 positions agree with TRBD1. The CDR3 sequence is 14 residues long. Germline V gives CDR1 MNHEY, CDR2 SMNVEV (reference sequence). V lost 6 bases, J lost 5 bases, and 6 bases stayed unmatched. CDR3 nucleotides: TGTGCCAGCAGCGCCGGGACAGGGGTTTATGGCTACACCTTC. It is translated as CASSAGTGVYGYTF.

Only one count was recorded for this clone. The gene calls are TRBV5-1 and TRBJ2-1, with 10 bases matching TRBD2. J gave up 0 bases and V 4 bases, and 10 bases lay outside the gene matches. The CDR3 sequence is 18 residues long. Germline V gives CDR1 SGHRS, CDR2 YFSETQ. CDR3 DNA sequence: TGCGCCAGCAGCAGCTTTACTAGCGGGGCCCGCTCCTACAATGAGCAGTTCTTC. It translates to CASSSFTSGARSYNEQFF.

This chain connects TRBV5-8 to TRBJ1-4, with a possible D match to TRBD1 (5 bases). The V end was cut by 4 bases, the J end by 8 bases, with 15 bases between. This CDR3 comprises 14 residues. The germline CDR1 and CDR2 sequences are SGHTS and YDEGEE. The CDR3 sequence: CASSVGLAREKLFF. CDR3 DNA: TGTGCCAGCAGCGTGGGACTAGCGAGAGAAAAACTGTTTTTT.

The chain is built from TRBV11-2 and TRBJ2-7, with 15 bases aligning to TRBD2. CDR1 and CDR2 from the germline V gene are SGHAT and FQNNGV. This CDR3 spans 19 amino acids. V was clipped by 0 bases and J by 5 bases; unmatched bases: 11. CDR3 in DNA: TGTGCCAGCAGCTTAGATCTGGGACTAGCGGGAGGACGATCTGACGAGCAGTACTTC. Its protein product is CASSLDLGLAGGRSDEQYF.

This chain uses TRBV6-2 or TRBV6-3 with TRBJ2-3; 12 bases are shared with TRBD2. With V trimmed by 6 bases and J by 5 bases, 9 bases remained unmatched. CDR3 length: 16 amino acids. Germline V CDR1 and CDR2: MNHEY, SVGEGT. This CDR3 is CASSPPTSGGGDTQYF. Here the CDR3 DNA reads TGTGCCAGCAGCCCCCCGACTAGCGGGGGCGGAGATACGCAGTATTTT.

The chain has TRBV28 and TRBJ2-3; 9 nucleotides agree with TRBD2. J gave up 2 bases and V 5 bases, and 8 bases lay outside the gene matches. CDR1 is MDHEN and CDR2 is SYDVKM in the germline V gene. CDR3 length: 16 residues. CDR3 sequence: CASSPSLAGNTDTQYF. The CDR3 DNA reads TGTGCCAGCAGTCCGAGTCTAGCGGGGAACACAGATACGCAGTATTTT.

The DNA for the CDR3 is TGTGCCAGCAGTTTATCGGGCCTTGGGGGGAATGAGCAGTTCTTC. This codes for CASSLSGLGGNEQFF. The chain couples TRBV27 to TRBJ2-1; TRBD2 might be the D (6 bases). The V gene lost 0 bases and the J gene lost 7 bases, with 13 bases spanning the gap. CDR3 length: 15 amino acids. The germline CDR1 and CDR2 sequences are MNHEY and SMNVEV (reference sequence).

This chain joins TRBV11-2 and TRBJ2-3; D not resolved. The V and J ends lost 6 bases and 1 base respectively, with 14 bases between them. The CDR3 covers 15 residues. Germline CDR1 and CDR2: SGHAT and FQNNGV. The chain's CDR3 is CASSLGFAGTDTQYF. CDR3 coding DNA: TGTGCCAGCAGTCTCGGGTTTGCAGGCACAGATACGCAGTATTTT.

The CDR3 nucleotides are TGCGCCAGCAGTGAGTCGGCAGGTTTCTATGGCTACACCTTC. It encodes CASSESAGFYGYTF. V gene TRBV10-1 combines with J gene TRBJ1-2; D unresolved. Per the germline V gene, CDR1 is WNHNN and CDR2 is SYGVQD (reference sequence). V was pared by 0 bases and J by 4 bases, with 9 bases between. CDR3 length: 14 residues.

The J gene is TRBJ1-6, the V gene TRBV5-1; 7 nucleotides align to TRBD1. CDR3 length equals 15 residues. Germline CDR1 and CDR2: SGHRS and YFSETQ. The V segment lost 3 bases and the J segment 6 bases; nucleotides outside the gene matches: 6. Written as DNA, the CDR3 is TGCGCCAGCAGCTCTGACAGGGCCCCTAATTCACCCCTCCACTTT. Amino acids: CASSSDRAPNSPLHF.

The DNA of the CDR3 is TGTGCCTGGAGTGCACCCGGGACAGGGGGCCTGCAAGCTTTCTTT. This translates into CAWSAPGTGGLQAFF. The chain joins TRBV30 to TRBJ1-1; 12 bases agree with TRBD1. The CDR3 has 15 residues. From germline, CDR1 is GTSNPN and CDR2 SVGIG (reference sequence). V shed 1 base, J shed 9 bases, and the junction held 9 bases outside the gene matches.

This chain joins TRBV19 and TRBJ2-2, with TRBD1 matching over 7 bases. V gave up 9 bases and J gave up 1 base; unmatched junction bases: 5. CDR1 is LNHDA, CDR2 SQIVND, per germline (reference sequence). The length of the CDR3 is 14 residues. CDR3 DNA: TGTGCCAGCGCCGGGACAGAGAACACCGGGGAGCTGTTTTTT. This gives the protein CASAGTENTGELFF.

This rearrangement joins TRBV4-1 to TRBJ2-7; the D gene is possibly TRBD2 (6 bases). V was trimmed by 2 bases and J by 2 bases, leaving 13 bases between them. The length of the CDR3 is 15 residues. Germline loops: CDR1 MGHRA, CDR2 YSYEKL. The CDR3 sequence: CASSQSGTGAYEQYF. In DNA, the CDR3 is TGCGCCAGCAGCCAATCCGGGACGGGAGCCTACGAGCAGTACTTC.

V and J are TRBV30 and TRBJ1-2, with D unresolved. The V and J ends lost 5 bases and 8 bases respectively, with 15 bases between them. The CDR3 length is 12 residues. CDR1 is GTSNPN, CDR2 SVGIG, per germline (reference sequence). This chain's CDR3 is CAWGPDLGGYTF. The CDR3 DNA reads TGTGCCTGGGGGCCCGATTTGGGCGGCTACACCTTC.

This clone came up a few times. The chain combines TRBV7-8 with TRBJ2-7; 8 bases are shared with TRBD2. Losses at the gene ends were 5 bases for V and 3 bases for J; bases not matched to a gene: 9. Germline lookup yields CDR1 SGHVS and CDR2 FQNEAQ. The CDR3 spans 15 residues. Here the CDR3 reads CASSPVRAGDYEQYF. CDR3 nucleotide sequence: TGTGCCAGCAGCCCGGTAAGAGCGGGGGACTACGAGCAGTACTTC.

This sequence joins TRBV19 and TRBJ2-5; 7 bases line up with TRBD1. The germline V gene encodes CDR1 LNHDA and CDR2 SQIVND (reference sequence). The trim removed 5 bases at V and 2 bases at J, leaving 2 bases unmatched. The CDR3 extends over 13 amino acids. CDR3: CASSRQGQETQYF. CDR3 nucleotides: TGTGCCAGTAGTCGACAGGGACAAGAGACCCAGTACTTC.

The chain carries TRBV18 and TRBJ1-2, with D unresolved. The CDR3 has 15 amino acids. Germline values: CDR1 KGHSH, CDR2 LQKENI. V lost 2 bases, J lost 4 bases, and 14 bases lay in between. Here the CDR3 reads CASSPSGSDLYGYTF. CDR3 coding DNA: TGTGCCAGCTCACCATCCGGGTCCGATCTCTATGGCTACACCTTC.

This clone has more than one count but fewer than ten. V gene TRBV4-1 combines with J gene TRBJ1-2, with D unclear. The CDR3 sequence is 15 residues long. Trimming removed 4 bases at V and 2 bases at J, with 14 bases between. CDR1 is MGHRA and CDR2 is YSYEKL in the germline V gene. The chain's CDR3 is CASSRGSFANYGYTF. The DNA for the CDR3 is TGCGCCAGCAGCCGCGGTTCGTTTGCAAACTATGGCTACACCTTC.

This rearrangement joins TRBV19 to TRBJ2-1; possible D gene TRBD1, 6 bases. The CDR3 contains 15 residues. Trimming cost V 6 bases and J 1 base, with 13 bases left between them. Germline-derived CDR1 and CDR2 are LNHDA and SQIVND (reference sequence). CDR3 residues: CASRTPGQSYNEQFF. The DNA for the CDR3 is TGTGCCAGTAGAACGCCGGGACAATCCTACAATGAGCAGTTCTTC.

The chain recombines TRBV7-9 with TRBJ2-3, with no clear D. The CDR3 contains 13 residues. V was clipped by 5 bases and J by 1 base, with 7 bases between them. CDR1 is SEHNR and CDR2 is FQNEAQ in the germline V gene (reference sequence). CDR3 sequence reads: CASSTTGTDTQYF. As DNA, the CDR3 is TGTGCCAGCAGCACGACTGGCACAGATACGCAGTATTTT.

V gene TRBV10-2 combines with J gene TRBJ2-1, with TRBD2 matching 8 bases. V was clipped by 5 bases and J by 9 bases; unmatched bases: 12. The CDR3 has 15 amino acids. Germline CDR1 WSHSY, CDR2 SAAADI. The CDR3 sequence is CASSSRAGGLIEQFF. CDR3 DNA sequence: TGCGCCAGCAGTTCACGGGCGGGAGGCCTTATTGAGCAGTTCTTC.

The CDR3 region is CASSETDRAYEQYF. DNA of the CDR3: TGTGCCAGCAGCGAGACGGACAGGGCCTACGAGCAGTACTTC. This chain connects TRBV6-6 to TRBJ2-7; 8 bases match TRBD1. Losses at the gene ends were 6 bases for V and 2 bases for J; bases not matched to a gene: 6. The V gene's germline CDR1 is MNHNY and CDR2 SVGAGI (reference sequence). The CDR3 length is 14 residues.

This clone was counted only a few times. The chain carries TRBV7-9 and TRBJ2-7, with D uncertain. In germline, CDR1 is SEHNR, CDR2 FQNEAQ (reference sequence). This CDR3 has 14 residues. V was shortened by 4 bases and J by 0 bases, with 10 bases between the two germline ends. The CDR3 DNA is TGTGCCAGCAGCTCGCCGCGTAGCTCCTACGAGCAGTACTTC. This gives the protein CASSSPRSSYEQYF.

The chain recombines TRBV11-3 with TRBJ2-1, with D maybe TRBD2 (6 bases). CDR3 length: 15 amino acids. The V end lost 5 bases, the J end lost 8 bases, and 19 bases lay between the germline ends. Looked up from germline, CDR1 is SGHNT and CDR2 is YENEEA. CDR3 in DNA: TGTGCCAGCAGCCCCAGGGAGGTCTCCGGGGATGAGCAGTTCTTC. Translation: CASSPREVSGDEQFF.

This rearrangement joins TRBV7-2 to TRBJ2-1; 7 bases match TRBD1. Per germline, CDR1 SGHTA and CDR2 FQGNSA. The CDR3 totals 14 residues. The junction had 7 bases not matched to a gene; V was cut back by 7 bases and J by 4 bases. The CDR3 loop reads CASTYGGQYNEQFF. CDR3 coding DNA: TGTGCCAGCACTTATGGGGGACAGTACAATGAGCAGTTCTTC.

This sequence joins TRBV28 and TRBJ2-5, with D possibly TRBD1 on 6 matching bases. CDR1 is MDHEN and CDR2 is SYDVKM in the germline V gene. The CDR3 runs 14 residues. V was trimmed by 5 bases and J by 5 bases, leaving 15 bases between them. The CDR3 reads CASSRTALKETQYF. CDR3 coding DNA: TGTGCCAGCAGTCGGACAGCCCTAAAGGAGACCCAGTACTTC.

The J gene is TRBJ1-2, the V gene TRBV2; D call uncertain. CDR1 is SNHLY, CDR2 FYNNEI, per germline. Trimming took 5 bases from V and 2 from J, leaving 6 bases between them. This CDR3 contains 12 residues. The CDR3 sequence: CASSLENYGYTF. CDR3 DNA: TGTGCCAGCAGTTTAGAGAACTATGGCTACACCTTC. Full variable domain (outside the CDR3, taken from reference TRBV2 and TRBJ1-2): EPEVTQTPSHQVTQMGQEVILRCVPISNHLYFYWYRQILGQKVEFLVSFYNNEISEKSEIFDDQFSVERPDGSNFTLKIRSTKLEDSAMYFCASSLENYGYTFGSGTRLTVV.

The chain carries TRBV11-1 and TRBJ2-5; TRBD1 is a possible D gene (6 bases). Trimming cost V 5 bases and J 2 bases, with 9 bases left between them. The CDR3 covers 13 residues. The germline V gene encodes CDR1 SGHAT and CDR2 FQDESV (reference sequence). The CDR3 DNA is TGTGCCAGCAGCCGGGACACACAAGAGACCCAGTACTTC. This codes for CASSRDTQETQYF.